These 4 T cell receptor beta chains share one sample of origin, sequenced in a study of blood T cell repertoires in COVID-19 (dated by TCRdb to the early 2020s). The library was obtained by the immunoSEQ multiplex PCR assay. This immuneACCESS table, as held by TCRdb, lists in-frame sequences with V and J called but not all clones. Of the missing ones, under half trace to an unresolved V gene in checked studies; the others have no known cause. The table for this sample lists 310,000 or so clones; 80% to 90% of them were counted only once. Of the sample, about 6% is held by the ten largest clones. Sequences were obtained from peripheral blood. These receptors all stem from a man aged 18 to 29 who had recovered from COVID-19.

V gene TRBV6-1 combines with J gene TRBJ1-3; a possible D gene is TRBD1 (5 bases). Trimming shortened V by 0 bases and J by 7 bases, and 10 bases separated the two germline ends. The germline V gene encodes CDR1 MNHNS and CDR2 SASEGT. There are 14 residues in the CDR3. CDR3 coding DNA: TGTGCCAGCAGTGAAGCGCGAGGACACAACACCATATATTTT. This translates into CASSEARGHNTIYF.

The V gene is TRBV10-1, the J gene TRBJ2-7, with D uncertain. The CDR3 extends over 12 amino acids. Trimming shortened V by 3 bases and J by 3 bases, and 6 bases separated the two germline ends. Germline lookup yields CDR1 WNHNN and CDR2 SYGVQD (reference sequence). The CDR3 nucleotides are TGCGCCAGCAGTGAACTCCTCTACGAGCAGTACTTC. It codes for CASSELLYEQYF.

The chain carries TRBV15 and TRBJ2-7, with 7 bases matching TRBD1. V was clipped by 1 base and J by 3 bases; unmatched bases: 21. Per germline, CDR1 LNHNV and CDR2 YYDKDF (reference sequence). This CDR3 region has 20 residues. The CDR3 spells CATSRGGSGTDRYGDYEQYF. The CDR3 nucleotides read TGTGCCACCAGCAGAGGGGGGTCAGGGACAGACCGATATGGTGACTACGAGCAGTACTTC.

This clone was detected once. The chain carries TRBV7-9 and TRBJ1-2, with D maybe TRBD1 (6 bases). This CDR3 has 16 amino acids. Trimming took 11 bases from V and 4 from J, leaving 26 bases between them. The germline V gene encodes CDR1 SEHNR and CDR2 FQNEAQ (reference sequence). CDR3 protein: CAGKMPGARGTYGYTF. CDR3 DNA sequence: TGTGCCGGAAAGATGCCAGGGGCCAGAGGGACCTATGGCTACACCTTC.